These 24 T cell receptor beta chains were all obtained from the same sample, sequenced in a study of blood T cell repertoires in COVID-19. This table comes from immunoSEQ multiplex PCR, and its TCRdb copy is limited to in-frame clones, with some not included. The sample lists under 400,000 clones, 85% to 90% seen once, with less than 3.5% in the top ten. The sample comprised peripheral blood. All receptors derive from a woman aged 25 to 45 with COVID-19, enrolled during active disease.

A word on this clone: This CDR3 is also generated by other DNA sequences in the sample. V gene TRBV27 combines with J gene TRBJ2-7, with 11 bases fitting TRBD2. The CDR3 runs to 15 residues. CDR1 is MNHEY and CDR2 is SMNVEV in the germline V gene (reference sequence). J lost 3 bases, V lost 4 bases, and 5 bases had no gene match. The CDR3 sequence is CASSSGLAGIYEQYF. The CDR3 nucleotides read TGTGCCAGCAGTTCAGGACTAGCGGGCATCTACGAGCAGTACTTC.

This rearrangement joins TRBV5-1 to TRBJ1-3, with TRBD1 matching over 7 bases. CDR1 and CDR2 (germline): SGHRS, YFSETQ. The junction had 6 bases not matched to a gene; V was cut back by 0 bases and J by 3 bases. The CDR3 covers 16 residues. The CDR3 DNA is TGCGCCAGCAGCTTGGCCGGGACAGCCCGTGGAAACACCATATATTTT. Amino acids: CASSLAGTARGNTIYF.

This chain links TRBV4-1 with TRBJ1-1, with 7 bases that match TRBD1. Germline V CDR1 and CDR2: MGHRA, YSYEKL. The CDR3 extends over 15 amino acids. V lost 3 bases to trimming and J lost 0 bases; unmatched junction nucleotides: 4. CDR3 loop: CASSQLTGLNTEAFF. The DNA of the CDR3 is TGCGCCAGCAGCCAGCTGACAGGGCTGAACACTGAAGCTTTCTTT.

The chain combines TRBV30 with TRBJ2-3; 7 nucleotides line up with TRBD1. This CDR3 has 14 amino acids. V shed 4 bases and J 4 bases; nucleotides not matched to a gene: 8. Germline V gene lookup returns CDR1 GTSNPN and CDR2 SVGIG (reference sequence). For the CDR3, the DNA is TGTGCCTGGAAGTCGAGGGGGCACCCAGATACGCAGTATTTT. Amino acids: CAWKSRGHPDTQYF.

The rearrangement joins TRBV5-1 to TRBJ2-5; 7 nucleotides agree with TRBD1. From germline, CDR1 is SGHRS and CDR2 YFSETQ. The CDR3 has 15 residues. V lost 0 bases and J lost 5; bases outside the gene matches: 7. The CDR3 DNA follows: TGCGCCAGCAGCTTGGGGGTGACAGGGTCCGAGACCCAGTACTTC. Protein: CASSLGVTGSETQYF.

This clone was detected only once. The V gene is TRBV5-1, the J gene TRBJ2-7; 8 positions agree with TRBD1. The ends lost 0 bases at V and 4 bases at J; junction bases unmatched: 3. Germline-derived CDR1 and CDR2 are SGHRS and YFSETQ. CDR3 length: 14 amino acids. CDR3 protein: CASSLGGQEYEQYF. The CDR3 nucleotides read TGCGCCAGCAGCTTGGGGGGACAGGAATACGAGCAGTACTTC.

The chain couples TRBV19 to TRBJ2-3, with D tentatively TRBD2 (7 bases). V shed 7 bases and J shed 0 bases, with 11 bases lying between them. Germline V gives CDR1 LNHDA, CDR2 SQIVND (reference sequence). The CDR3 has 14 amino acids. The DNA of the CDR3 is TGTGCCAGTAACGGGGGGCCCAGCACAGATACGCAGTATTTT. Protein product: CASNGGPSTDTQYF.

The rearrangement joins TRBV7-8 to TRBJ1-3; 7 bases agree with TRBD1. Germline values: CDR1 SGHVS, CDR2 FQNEAQ. This CDR3 comprises 15 residues. Unmatched junction bases numbered 8, after V lost 7 bases and J lost 2 bases. The CDR3 DNA is TGTGCCAGCATACTAAGGGGGCTAGCTGGAAACACCATATATTTT. The encoded protein is CASILRGLAGNTIYF.

V and J are TRBV28 and TRBJ2-7; D is undetermined. The V and J ends lost 3 bases and 3 bases respectively, with 12 bases between them. Germline V gene data show CDR1 as MDHEN and CDR2 as SYDVKM. The CDR3 is 14 amino acids. Here the CDR3 reads CASSFSRRIYEQYF. CDR3 bases: TGTGCCAGCAGTTTTTCCCGTCGTATCTACGAGCAGTACTTC.

The V and J genes are TRBV1 and TRBJ1-2; whether TRBD1, the table's D call, matches the DNA was not checked. TRBV1 is a pseudogene. The CDR3 spans 14 residues. DNA for the CDR3: TGCACCAGCAGCCTGGACAGGGTAGACTATGGCTACACCTTC. It specifies CTSSLDRVDYGYTF.

The chain links TRBV2 to TRBJ1-5, with D possibly being TRBD1 (5 bases). CDR3 length equals 15 residues. The V gene's germline CDR1 is SNHLY and CDR2 FYNNEI. The germline V and J ends were trimmed by 5 bases and 6 bases, with 17 bases remaining between them. The CDR3, as DNA: TGTGCCAGCAGTCCAGGGTTTAGTATGGGTCAGCCCCAGCATTTT. Amino acids: CASSPGFSMGQPQHF. Variable domain in full (rest from reference TRBV2 and TRBJ1-5): EPEVTQTPSHQVTQMGQEVILRCVPISNHLYFYWYRQILGQKVEFLVSFYNNEISEKSEIFDDQFSVERPDGSNFTLKIRSTKLEDSAMYFCASSPGFSMGQPQHFGDGTRLSIL.

The chain combines TRBV28 with TRBJ2-7, with 13 bases matching TRBD2. Losses at the gene ends were 5 bases for V and 5 bases for J; bases not matched to a gene: 3. Germline V CDR1 and CDR2: MDHEN, SYDVKM. This CDR3 comprises 14 residues. This CDR3 reads CASSGTSGKDEQYF. In nucleotides, the CDR3 is TGTGCCAGCAGTGGGACTAGCGGGAAAGACGAGCAGTACTTC.

This clone appeared once. The chain employs TRBV7-9 and TRBJ2-7, with 7 nucleotides matching TRBD1. Trimming at V came to 5 bases and at J to 7 bases, leaving 8 bases not matched to a gene. CDR3 length equals 13 residues. Looked up from germline, CDR1 is SEHNR and CDR2 is FQNEAQ (reference sequence). DNA of the CDR3: TGTGCCAGCAGCCCCCCGGGGACAGCTGAGCAGTACTTC. Translated: CASSPPGTAEQYF.

J is TRBJ2-7 and V is TRBV28; the D gene is possibly TRBD1 (7 bases). Germline loops: CDR1 MDHEN, CDR2 SYDVKM. V shed 5 bases and J shed 2 bases, with 10 bases lying between them. The CDR3 runs to 13 residues. The CDR3 region is CASSGGTAYEQYF. The CDR3, as DNA: TGTGCCAGCAGTGGGGGGACAGCCTACGAGCAGTACTTC.

The chain couples TRBV19 to TRBJ2-3, with 11 bases that match TRBD1. In germline, CDR1 is LNHDA, CDR2 SQIVND (reference sequence). The CDR3 is 16 residues long. Germline trimming cut 4 bases from V and 6 bases from J; bases unmatched to any gene: 9. This chain's CDR3 is CASSRTDRGLRDTQYF. Written as DNA, the CDR3 is TGTGCCAGTAGTAGAACGGACAGGGGGCTTCGGGATACGCAGTATTTT.

This chain connects TRBV19 to TRBJ1-5; a possible D gene is TRBD1 (6 bases). Germline V gene lookup returns CDR1 LNHDA and CDR2 SQIVND (reference sequence). The CDR3 contains 16 residues. V lost 6 bases and J lost 0, with 15 bases in between. CDR3 residues: CASRYQDSPSNQPQHF. The CDR3 region has the DNA TGTGCCAGTAGGTATCAGGACAGCCCTAGCAATCAGCCCCAGCATTTT.

V gene TRBV3-1 (or the pseudogene TRBV3-2) combines with J gene TRBJ1-1, with 9 bases aligning to TRBD1. The V segment lost 6 bases and the J segment 3 bases; nucleotides outside the gene matches: 5. Germline-derived CDR1 and CDR2 are LGHDT and YNNKEL (reference sequence). The CDR3 runs 14 residues. The CDR3 nucleotides read TGTGCCAGCAGAGAGACAGGGGGAGACACTGAAGCTTTCTTT. It translates to CASRETGGDTEAFF.

About this clone: This likely came from a read error, as a far larger clone is one base away. The DNA of the CDR3 is TGTGCCAGCAGTAGGACTAGCGGGAGATACGAGCAGTACTTC. Amino acid sequence: CASSRTSGRYEQYF. This rearrangement joins TRBV28 to TRBJ2-7; TRBD2 matches at 13 bases. The CDR3 sequence is 14 residues long. The germline V gene has CDR1 MDHEN and CDR2 SYDVKM. J lost 4 bases, V lost 5 bases, and 2 bases had no gene match. Full variable domain (missing parts from reference TRBV28 and TRBJ2-7): DVKVTQSSRYLVKRTGEKVFLECVQDMDHENMFWYRQDPGLGLRLIYFSYDVKMKEKGDIPEGYSVSREKKERFSLILESASTNQTSMYLCASSRTSGRYEQYFGPGTRLTVT.

This clone has only a few counts. CDR3 nucleotide sequence: TGTGCCACAGCCCGGGACTTAAACTACGAGCAGTACTTC. It codes for CATARDLNYEQYF. The chain is built from TRBV2 and TRBJ2-7; possible D gene TRBD2, 6 bases. With 10 bases removed from V and 3 bases from J, the gap between germline ends came to 16 bases. CDR3 length equals 13 residues. Germline CDR1 is SNHLY and CDR2 is FYNNEI.

In DNA form, the CDR3 reads TGTGCCAGCAGCTTAGGGGGGCTCGAACAGCCCCAGCATTTT. It translates to CASSLGGLEQPQHF. The gene calls are TRBV7-9 and TRBJ1-5; D is perhaps TRBD1 (6 bases). CDR1 is SEHNR and CDR2 is FQNEAQ in the germline V gene (reference sequence). V shed 1 base and J shed 7 bases, with 11 bases lying between them. The CDR3 extends over 14 amino acids. The full variable domain, completed using reference TRBV7-9 and TRBJ1-5, is DTGVSQNPRHKITKRGQNVTFRCDPISEHNRLYWYRQTLGQGPEFLTYFQNEAQLEKSRLLSDRFSAERPKGSFSTLEIQRTEQGDSAMYLCASSLGGLEQPQHFGDGTRLSIL.

The J gene is TRBJ2-2, the V gene TRBV21-1; TRBD2 is the table's D call and was not checked against the DNA. TRBV21-1 counts as a pseudogene. CDR3 length: 16 residues. Here the CDR3 DNA reads TGTGCCAGCAGCAAAGACAGTGCCGGCGGGGCCGGGGAGCTGTTTTTT. It codes for CASSKDSAGGAGELFF.

This sequence joins TRBV6-5 and TRBJ1-3, with no clear D. Germline CDR1 and CDR2: MNHEY and SVGAGI. This CDR3 spans 16 amino acids. The V and J ends lost 4 bases and 4 bases respectively, with 17 bases between them. For the CDR3, the DNA is TGTGCCAGCAGTTCCCAAACGGTCGAACCGGGAAACACCATATATTTT. It yields the protein CASSSQTVEPGNTIYF.

J is TRBJ2-7 and V is TRBV11-2, with a tentative D call TRBD1 (7 bases). The ends were cut back, 4 bases at V and 6 bases at J, with 19 bases in the middle. The germline V gene encodes CDR1 SGHAT and CDR2 FQNNGV. The CDR3 covers 15 residues. CDR3 protein: CASSWGAGGKGEQYF. CDR3 sequence (DNA): TGTGCCAGCAGCTGGGGGGCAGGGGGAAAGGGCGAGCAGTACTTC. The entire variable domain, with the rest obtained from reference TRBV11-2 and TRBJ2-7, is as follows: EAGVAQSPRYKIIEKRQSVAFWCNPISGHATLYWYQQILGQGPKLLIQFQNNGVVDDSQLPKDRFSAERLKGVDSTLKIQPAKLEDSAVYLCASSWGAGGKGEQYFGPGTRLTVT.

This clone was counted between two and nine times. The chain combines TRBV10-3 with TRBJ1-2; 11 nucleotides align to TRBD1. Looked up from germline, CDR1 is ENHRY and CDR2 is SYGVKD. This CDR3 region has 17 residues. Trimming at V came to 6 bases and at J to 1 base, leaving 10 bases not matched to a gene. The CDR3 loop reads CAISPGTGGNVNYGYTF. The CDR3 DNA sequence: TGTGCCATCAGCCCCGGGACAGGGGGAAATGTTAACTATGGCTACACCTTC.